These 30 T cell receptor beta chains were sequenced from one sample in a study of beta chain features in type 1 diabetes. Expressed TCRB transcripts were sequenced after all isolated RNA was converted to cDNA. Libraries were prepared by immunoSEQ multiplex PCR; TCRdb keeps only in-frame clonotypes and omits some of them. Among about 42,000 clones listed, roughly 50% were seen once. Sequenced: stem cell memory CD4+ T cells from blood. These receptors were taken from a woman in her 30s in good health.

The table lists this clone with a few counts. An end of the junction does not agree with germline; a read error may underlie this. The rearrangement links TRBV7-7 to TRBJ2-2; no reliable D call. This CDR3 has 14 amino acids. Germline-derived CDR1 and CDR2 are SSHAT and FNYEAQ (reference sequence). The CDR3 coding sequence is TGTGCTAGCAGCTTTTCTCCGGGTACCGGGGAGCTGTTTTTT. It yields the protein CASSFSPGTGELFF.

This clone occurred a few times. The CDR3 region is CASRNAGGLETQYF. The CDR3 nucleotides read TGTGCCAGCAGAAATGCGGGAGGGCTGGAGACCCAGTACTTC. The chain carries TRBV6-5 and TRBJ2-5; 9 bases line up with TRBD2. After removal of 6 bases from V and 5 bases from J, the junction contained 7 bases not matched to a gene. Germline V CDR1 and CDR2: MNHEY, SVGAGI. The CDR3 has 14 amino acids.

The chain uses TRBV28 and TRBJ1-2; TRBD1 is a possible D gene (6 bases). Trimming pared 9 bases from V and 5 bases from J, leaving 28 bases between. CDR3 size: 17 residues. Germline V gene data show CDR1 as MDHEN and CDR2 as SYDVKM. The CDR3 region is CASERDTGIPYAYGYTF. For the CDR3, the DNA is TGTGCCAGTGAGCGGGACACGGGAATTCCCTACGCTTATGGCTACACCTTC.

The rearrangement links TRBV11-2 to TRBJ2-5, with a weak D call TRBD1 (6 bases). Trimming took 0 bases from V and 5 from J, leaving 13 bases between them. The CDR3 loop spans 15 amino acids. The germline CDR1 and CDR2 sequences are SGHAT and FQNNGV. In nucleotides, the CDR3 is TGTGCCAGCAGCTTAGATGGAACAGGGTCGGAGACCCAGTACTTC. Its protein is CASSLDGTGSETQYF.

In its sample, this clone was seen a few times. The chain recombines TRBV7-9 with TRBJ1-2; D uncertain. V was trimmed by 3 bases and J by 2 bases, leaving 7 bases between them. The CDR3 is made up of 13 amino acids. The germline V gene encodes CDR1 SEHNR and CDR2 FQNEAQ (reference sequence). The CDR3 region has the DNA TGTGCCAGCAGCTTCCCTAGGAACTATGGCTACACCTTC. As protein: CASSFPRNYGYTF.

This chain uses TRBV7-9 with TRBJ2-3, with 8 bases aligning to TRBD1. V was clipped by 4 bases and J by 2 bases; unmatched bases: 5. The CDR3 loop spans 15 amino acids. Germline CDR1 SEHNR, CDR2 FQNEAQ (reference sequence). The CDR3 loop reads CASSYRQGYTDTQYF. The CDR3 DNA sequence: TGTGCCAGCAGCTACCGACAGGGGTACACAGATACGCAGTATTTT.

The CDR3 coding sequence is TGTGCCAGCAGCGGCGGACTAGCGGACTACTACAATGAGCAGTTCTTC. Its translation is CASSGGLADYYNEQFF. This chain connects TRBV9 to TRBJ2-1; 10 nucleotides match TRBD2. The ends lost 3 bases at V and 3 bases at J; junction bases unmatched: 6. Looked up from germline, CDR1 is SGDLS and CDR2 is YYNGEE. CDR3 length: 16 amino acids.

The V and J genes are TRBV9 and TRBJ2-5, with TRBD1 matching 8 bases. Germline V gene data show CDR1 as SGDLS and CDR2 as YYNGEE. The length of the CDR3 is 16 residues. Losses at the gene ends were 3 bases for V and 3 bases for J; bases not matched to a gene: 10. CDR3 in amino acids: CASSDGTGGRKETQYF. The CDR3, as DNA: TGTGCCAGCAGCGACGGAACAGGGGGGCGGAAAGAGACCCAGTACTTC.

V gene TRBV25-1 combines with J gene TRBJ2-5, with a possible D match to TRBD2 (7 bases). This CDR3 region has 15 residues. The germline V gene has CDR1 MGHDK and CDR2 SYGVNS. V was shortened by 4 bases and J by 6 bases, with 18 bases between the two germline ends. The CDR3 sequence: CASSGGAGARQTQYF. In nucleotides, the CDR3 is TGTGCCAGCAGTGGGGGGGCGGGAGCAAGACAGACCCAGTACTTC.

V gene TRBV30 combines with J gene TRBJ1-4; D is undetermined. Germline CDR1 GTSNPN, CDR2 SVGIG (reference sequence). The ends were cut back, 3 bases at V and 7 bases at J, with 15 bases in the middle. This CDR3 is 14 amino acids long. The CDR3 DNA sequence: TGTGCCTGGAGGGCGACTCACGTTATTGAAAAACTGTTTTTT. Amino acid sequence: CAWRATHVIEKLFF.

The chain carries TRBV4-2 and TRBJ2-3; 10 nucleotides match TRBD2. V lost 1 base and J lost 1; bases outside the gene matches: 5. Germline V CDR1 and CDR2: LGHNA, YNFKEQ. The CDR3 loop spans 17 amino acids. CDR3: CASSQVIGLAGTDTQYF. Written as DNA, the CDR3 is TGTGCCAGCAGCCAAGTTATAGGACTAGCGGGCACAGATACGCAGTATTTT.

This clone showed up just a few times. V is TRBV30 and J is TRBJ2-3, with D possibly being TRBD1 (5 bases). The CDR3 loop spans 12 amino acids. The V and J ends lost 5 bases and 7 bases respectively, with 13 bases between them. Germline assignment: CDR1 GTSNPN and CDR2 SVGIG (reference sequence). The DNA of the CDR3 is TGTGCCTGGGCAGGGCCTGTAAATACGCAGTATTTT. This encodes CAWAGPVNTQYF.

The table lists this clone with a few counts. The chain is built from TRBV25-1 and TRBJ2-7, with 7 nucleotides matching TRBD2. CDR3 size: 15 residues. The junction had 10 bases not matched to a gene; V was cut back by 1 base and J by 7 bases. CDR1 MGHDK and CDR2 SYGVNS come from the germline V gene. CDR3 in DNA: TGTGCCAGCAGTGAATTGCTGGGGGGGAGAATAGAGCAGTACTTC. As protein: CASSELLGGRIEQYF.

This chain connects TRBV30 to TRBJ2-3; 7 bases line up with TRBD2. CDR1 GTSNPN and CDR2 SVGIG come from the germline V gene (reference sequence). CDR3 length equals 14 residues. V trimming: 0 bases; J trimming: 6 bases; junction bases outside the gene matches: 6. The CDR3 loop reads CAWSVGGGADTQYF. DNA of the CDR3: TGTGCCTGGAGTGTTGGGGGGGGAGCGGATACGCAGTATTTT.

The V and J genes are TRBV6-5 and TRBJ2-3; 8 bases map to TRBD2. CDR1 is MNHEY and CDR2 is SVGAGI in the germline V gene. The ends lost 5 bases at V and 2 bases at J; junction bases unmatched: 3. The CDR3 length is 14 residues. CDR3 coding DNA: TGTGCCAGCAGTCTTGGACTAGCCACAGATACGCAGTATTTT. Protein sequence: CASSLGLATDTQYF.

This clone was seen only a few times. This CDR3 is CASSMGLTSEQYF. CDR3 in DNA: TGTGCCAGTAGTATGGGACTGACGAGCGAGCAGTACTTC. V usage is TRBV19 and J usage is TRBJ2-7, with D perhaps matching TRBD2 (6 bases). Germline V CDR1 and CDR2: LNHDA, SQIVND (reference sequence). Between the trimmed V and J ends, which lost 3 bases and 6 bases, there was a span of 12 bases. The CDR3 is made up of 13 amino acids.

This clone was recorded a few times. The rearrangement uses TRBV28 and TRBJ2-7; the match to TRBD2 covers 7 bases. The germline V gene has CDR1 MDHEN and CDR2 SYDVKM. Trimming removed 4 bases from V and 3 bases from J; junction bases left unmatched: 15. The CDR3 is made up of 17 amino acids. The CDR3 loop reads CASSSVGGSGAHYEQYF. In DNA form, the CDR3 reads TGTGCCAGCAGTTCCGTCGGGGGGAGCGGGGCCCACTACGAGCAGTACTTC. Full variable domain (outside the CDR3, taken from reference TRBV28 and TRBJ2-7): DVKVTQSSRYLVKRTGEKVFLECVQDMDHENMFWYRQDPGLGLRLIYFSYDVKMKEKGDIPEGYSVSREKKERFSLILESASTNQTSMYLCASSSVGGSGAHYEQYFGPGTRLTVT.

The CDR3 DNA sequence: TGTGCCAGCACTTCCCAGGGGCTGCAGGGTTTGTCCTACGAGCAGTACTTC. It translates to CASTSQGLQGLSYEQYF. This rearrangement joins TRBV28 to TRBJ2-7; TRBD1 might be the D (6 bases). CDR1 and CDR2 (germline): MDHEN, SYDVKM. Trimming took off 7 bases at V and 1 base at J, with 23 bases between the two ends. The CDR3 length is 17 residues.

The chain recombines TRBV6-1 with TRBJ2-1, with a weak D call TRBD2 (6 bases). Trimming took 8 bases from V and 5 from J, leaving 16 bases between them. Germline V gives CDR1 MNHNS, CDR2 SASEGT. The CDR3 covers 14 residues. CDR3 nucleotide sequence: TGTGCCAGCGGGGTCACGGGAGAAAACAATGAGCAGTTCTTC. Amino acids: CASGVTGENNEQFF.

This clone has only a few counts. The V and J genes are TRBV15 and TRBJ1-2, with D hard to call. This CDR3 region has 15 residues. CDR1 is LNHNV and CDR2 is YYDKDF in the germline V gene (reference sequence). The V end lost 3 bases, the J end lost 6 bases, and 17 bases lay between the germline ends. The CDR3 DNA follows: TGTGCCACCAGCAGCGACGCGGAATCAGAGGATGGCTACACCTTC. This gives the protein CATSSDAESEDGYTF.

V and J are TRBV30 and TRBJ1-4; D perhaps matches TRBD1 (6 bases). V shed 4 bases and J shed 4 bases, with 16 bases lying between them. The CDR3 covers 15 residues. Per the germline V gene, CDR1 is GTSNPN and CDR2 is SVGIG (reference sequence). This CDR3 is CAWKNRGGFNEKLFF. For the CDR3, the DNA is TGTGCCTGGAAGAATAGGGGGGGCTTTAATGAAAAACTGTTTTTT.

This rearrangement joins TRBV29-1 to TRBJ1-2, with D possibly being TRBD1 (5 bases). Trimming removed 4 bases from V and 2 bases from J, with 11 bases in between. The CDR3 length is 13 residues. CDR1 and CDR2 from the germline V gene are SQVTM and ANQGSEA. CDR3 in amino acids: CSVGATENYGYTF. CDR3 DNA sequence: TGCAGCGTTGGAGCGACAGAGAACTATGGCTACACCTTC.

This clone turned up a few times. The chain employs TRBV28 and TRBJ2-7; maybe TRBD2 (6 bases). Trimming took 3 bases from V and 4 from J, leaving 10 bases between them. Looked up from germline, CDR1 is MDHEN and CDR2 is SYDVKM. This CDR3 has 13 amino acids. The CDR3 DNA reads TGTGCCAGCAGTTTTGGGAGGAGTTACGAGCAGTACTTC. Amino acid sequence: CASSFGRSYEQYF. Full variable domain (missing parts from reference TRBV28 and TRBJ2-7): DVKVTQSSRYLVKRTGEKVFLECVQDMDHENMFWYRQDPGLGLRLIYFSYDVKMKEKGDIPEGYSVSREKKERFSLILESASTNQTSMYLCASSFGRSYEQYFGPGTRLTVT.

There are a few counts of this clone. The chain employs TRBV6-6 and TRBJ2-7; 10 bases are a match to TRBD2. CDR3 length: 15 amino acids. The germline CDR1 and CDR2 sequences are MNHNY and SVGAGI (reference sequence). J was trimmed by 3 bases and V by 6 bases; bases with no gene match: 8. CDR3 sequence reads: CASRQLAGRGYEQYF. Here the CDR3 DNA reads TGTGCCAGCAGACAACTAGCGGGAAGAGGCTACGAGCAGTACTTC.

This chain links TRBV10-2 with TRBJ2-7, with 10 bases matching TRBD2. CDR1 is WSHSY, CDR2 SAAADI, per germline. The CDR3 is 16 amino acids. The J segment lost 2 bases and the V segment lost 2 bases, leaving 6 bases of the junction unmatched. CDR3: CASSEGGLAFPYEQYF. Written as DNA, the CDR3 is TGCGCCAGCAGTGAGGGGGGACTAGCGTTTCCCTACGAGCAGTACTTC.

The J gene is TRBJ2-1, the V gene TRBV18; 9 bases map to TRBD2. The junction had 5 bases not matched to a gene; V was cut back by 3 bases and J by 5 bases. Per the germline V gene, CDR1 is KGHSH and CDR2 is LQKENI. This CDR3 is 15 amino acids long. This CDR3 is CASSPRTSADNEQFF. The DNA of the CDR3 is TGTGCCAGCTCACCTAGGACTAGCGCCGACAATGAGCAGTTCTTC.

The sample holds a few counts of this clone. The V and J genes are TRBV11-1 and TRBJ2-7, with a weak D call TRBD2 (5 bases). The ends were cut back, 3 bases at V and 3 bases at J, with 6 bases in the middle. CDR1 and CDR2 (germline): SGHAT, FQDESV (reference sequence). CDR3 length equals 12 residues. CDR3: CASSFRDYEQYF. CDR3 coding DNA: TGTGCCAGCAGCTTCCGGGACTACGAGCAGTACTTC. Full variable domain (outside the CDR3, taken from reference TRBV11-1 and TRBJ2-7): EAEVAQSPRYKITEKSQAVAFWCDPISGHATLYWYRQILGQGPELLVQFQDESVVDDSQLPKDRFSAERLKGVDSTLKIQPAELGDSAMYLCASSFRDYEQYFGPGTRLTVT.

The J gene is TRBJ2-7, the V gene TRBV6-1, with TRBD2 as a possible D gene (6 bases). The CDR3 extends over 15 amino acids. The V end lost 7 bases, the J end lost 3 bases, and 19 bases lay between the germline ends. The germline V gene has CDR1 MNHNS and CDR2 SASEGT. The CDR3 DNA follows: TGTGCCAGCATCGATATCGGGGGTGCAGTCTACGAGCAGTACTTC. It yields the protein CASIDIGGAVYEQYF.

The chain uses TRBV28 and TRBJ2-1; 8 nucleotides match TRBD1. The length of the CDR3 is 15 residues. Germline V lookup: CDR1 MDHEN, CDR2 SYDVKM. J was trimmed by 3 bases and V by 3 bases; bases with no gene match: 4. CDR3 loop: CASSLPDRDYNEQFF. The CDR3 DNA is TGTGCCAGCAGTTTGCCGGACAGGGACTACAATGAGCAGTTCTTC.

Of note for this clone: The junction shows a germline mismatch at one end, possibly a read error. This chain joins TRBV5-1 and TRBJ2-5; 10 nucleotides agree with TRBD1. Germline-derived CDR1 and CDR2 are SGHRS and YFSETQ. CDR3 length: 15 amino acids. The CDR3 is CASTLEPGQGETQYF. Written as DNA, the CDR3 is TGCGCCAGCACCTTGGAGCCGGGACAGGGGGAGACCCAGTACTTC.